The clone carrying this T cell receptor beta chain has a single count. This sample is drawn from a study of blood T cell repertoires in COVID-19. At the level of the study: Both acute and convalescent COVID-19 samples were obtained from the United States, Italy and Spain.

The CDR3 runs 16 residues. The germline V gene has CDR1 MDHEN and CDR2 SYDVKM. The junction had 10 bases not matched to a gene; V was cut back by 7 bases and J by 0 bases. Repertoires were generated with immunoSEQ multiplex PCR, while TCRdb's copy carries only in-frame clones and drops some. Here the sample spans 250,000 to 300,000 clones, roughly 90% being singletons. The source material was peripheral blood. The TCR originated in a woman in her 70s with COVID-19, enrolled during active disease. This chain links TRBV28 with TRBJ1-2; 8 nucleotides agree with TRBD1. CDR3 in DNA: TGTGCCAGCACCCCGGGACAGGTGGGGCCTAACTATGGCTACACCTTC. Protein sequence: CASTPGQVGPNYGYTF.